The next 25 T cell receptor beta chains were all read from a single sample in a study of blood T cell repertoires in COVID-19. Measured with immunoSEQ multiplex PCR; TCRdb has only the in-frame clones, and not every one. The sample has 290,000 or so clones; 91% are singletons. The sample was peripheral blood. The receptor source for this set is a woman aged 25-40 years with COVID-19, enrolled during active disease.

The chain recombines TRBV7-8 with TRBJ1-2, with D tentatively TRBD1 (5 bases). Between the trimmed V and J ends, which lost 1 base and 3 bases, there was a span of 21 bases. The germline CDR1 and CDR2 sequences are SGHVS and FQNEAQ. CDR3 length equals 18 residues. CDR3 in DNA: TGTGCCAGCAGCTTAGGGGCCCCCGGGACTTCACATTACTATGGCTACACCTTC. As protein: CASSLGAPGTSHYYGYTF. The full variable domain, in which reference TRBV7-8 and TRBJ1-2 provide the parts outside the CDR3, is GAGVSQSPRYKVAKRGQDVALRCDPISGHVSLFWYQQALGQGPEFLTYFQNEAQLDKSGLPSDRFFAERPEGSVSTLKIQRTQQEDSAVYLCASSLGAPGTSHYYGYTFGSGTRLTVV.

The chain carries TRBV6-4 and TRBJ2-1, with D possibly being TRBD2 (6 bases). The CDR3 consists of 15 residues. Germline V gives CDR1 MRHNA, CDR2 SNTAGT. The V and J ends lost 2 bases and 6 bases respectively, with 14 bases between them. CDR3 protein: CASSDPVRESNEQFF. The DNA for the CDR3 is TGTGCCAGCAGTGACCCAGTACGGGAGTCCAATGAGCAGTTCTTC.

The V and J genes are TRBV5-1 and TRBJ1-1, with D uncertain. The CDR3 extends over 15 amino acids. V was shortened by 0 bases and J by 1 base, with 10 bases between the two germline ends. Looked up from germline, CDR1 is SGHRS and CDR2 is YFSETQ. In DNA form, the CDR3 reads TGCGCCAGCAGCTTGGCCGCCAGGCCGAACACTGAAGCTTTCTTT. It specifies CASSLAARPNTEAFF.

The CDR3 DNA is TGTGCCAGCAGCTTTCAGGGGCCTCACTCTGGAAACACCATATATTTT. Translated: CASSFQGPHSGNTIYF. V and J are TRBV11-2 and TRBJ1-3; D possibly corresponds to TRBD1 (6 bases). The V end lost 3 bases, the J end lost 0 bases, and 12 bases lay between the germline ends. The CDR3 extends over 16 amino acids. Germline V lookup: CDR1 SGHAT, CDR2 FQNNGV.

This clone came up a few times. This chain connects TRBV24-1 to TRBJ2-2; TRBD1 matches 7 bases. Germline V gives CDR1 KGHDR, CDR2 SFDVKD. The CDR3 loop spans 16 amino acids. V gave up 3 bases and J gave up 4 bases; unmatched junction bases: 7. The CDR3 sequence: CATSDPRQGRTGELFF. The CDR3 nucleotides are TGTGCCACCAGTGATCCCCGACAGGGTCGCACCGGGGAGCTGTTTTTT.

This chain links TRBV6-5 with TRBJ1-1; the D gene is possibly TRBD1 (6 bases). V lost 3 bases and J lost 5, with 10 bases in between. The CDR3 length is 13 residues. Germline assignment: CDR1 MNHEY and CDR2 SVGAGI. CDR3 protein: CASSYTGLTEAFF. The CDR3 coding sequence is TGTGCCAGCAGTTATACAGGGTTGACTGAAGCTTTCTTT.

The J gene is TRBJ2-7, the V gene TRBV7-8; D ambiguous. Looked up from germline, CDR1 is SGHVS and CDR2 is FQNEAQ. CDR3 size: 12 residues. Trimming cost V 1 base and J 3 bases, with 4 bases left between them. CDR3 region: CASSLVGYEQYF. Written as DNA, the CDR3 is TGTGCCAGCAGCTTAGTCGGCTACGAGCAGTACTTC.

CDR3 coding DNA: TGTGCCAGTAGGGTACAGGGTCAAGAGACCCAGTACTTC. This codes for CASRVQGQETQYF. The J gene is TRBJ2-5, the V gene TRBV19, with D possibly matching TRBD1 (6 bases). CDR3 length: 13 residues. V lost 6 bases, J lost 2 bases, and 10 bases lay in between. CDR1 is LNHDA and CDR2 is SQIVND in the germline V gene (reference sequence).

The V call is TRBV7-9, the J call TRBJ1-2, with a possible D match to TRBD1 (5 bases). V lost 3 bases and J 7 bases, leaving 12 bases between the germline ends. Germline values: CDR1 SEHNR, CDR2 FQNEAQ (reference sequence). The CDR3 is 13 residues long. The CDR3 sequence: CASSLEGRGGYTF. The CDR3 bases are TGTGCCAGCAGCTTGGAGGGTAGGGGTGGCTACACCTTC.

The chain is built from TRBV5-1 and TRBJ2-7, with a possible D match to TRBD2 (5 bases). CDR1 is SGHRS and CDR2 is YFSETQ in the germline V gene. Trimming took 0 bases from V and 5 from J, leaving 12 bases between them. This CDR3 is 14 amino acids long. This CDR3 is CASSLEPSGNEQYF. The DNA for the CDR3 is TGCGCCAGCAGCTTGGAACCGTCGGGGAACGAGCAGTACTTC.

The chain combines TRBV15 with TRBJ1-2, with TRBD1 as a possible D gene (6 bases). Trimming took off 1 base at V and 0 bases at J, with 15 bases between the two ends. Germline V gives CDR1 LNHNV, CDR2 YYDKDF (reference sequence). This CDR3 spans 17 amino acids. CDR3 in amino acids: CATSRGQARTSNYGYTF. The CDR3 bases are TGTGCCACCAGCAGAGGACAGGCAAGGACATCTAACTATGGCTACACCTTC.

This chain connects TRBV14 to TRBJ2-7, with D perhaps matching TRBD1 (6 bases). CDR1 is SGHDN, CDR2 FVKESK, per germline. The length of the CDR3 is 16 residues. The V and J ends lost 0 bases and 5 bases respectively, with 17 bases between them. The DNA of the CDR3 is TGTGCCAGCAGCCAAGAAGACCGGCAGGGGCCCAACGAGCAGTACTTC. Translation gives CASSQEDRQGPNEQYF.

The chain carries TRBV10-1 and TRBJ1-2; D might be TRBD1 (5 bases). V was trimmed by 6 bases and J by 4 bases, leaving 12 bases between them. CDR3 size: 13 residues. Germline V gene lookup returns CDR1 WNHNN and CDR2 SYGVQD (reference sequence). The CDR3 protein is CASSVGGSYGYTF. The CDR3 bases are TGCGCCAGCAGCGTCGGGGGAAGCTATGGCTACACCTTC.

The chain combines TRBV5-1 with TRBJ2-7, with TRBD1 matching over 7 bases. Germline CDR1 is SGHRS and CDR2 is YFSETQ. J was trimmed by 0 bases and V by 0 bases; bases with no gene match: 6. The CDR3 covers 16 residues. The CDR3 loop reads CASSLALTGTSYEQYF. The CDR3 nucleotides read TGCGCCAGCAGCTTGGCTTTGACAGGGACCTCCTACGAGCAGTACTTC.

This clone appeared a single time. The chain has TRBV12-5 and TRBJ2-1, with D tentatively TRBD1 (6 bases). The V and J ends lost 1 base and 5 bases respectively, with 9 bases between them. Germline CDR1 and CDR2: LGHNT and FRNRAP. The CDR3 totals 14 residues. The CDR3 nucleotides read TGTGCTAGTGGTTTGGAACAGGGAAACAATGAGCAGTTCTTC. It specifies CASGLEQGNNEQFF.

The chain links TRBV5-8 to TRBJ2-1; the D gene is possibly TRBD1 (8 bases). V shed 4 bases and J shed 3 bases, with 14 bases lying between them. The CDR3 has 15 residues. Germline CDR1 reads SGHTS; CDR2 reads YDEGEE. Written as DNA, the CDR3 is TGTGCCAGCAGCACGGACAGGGAGGGCTACAATGAGCAGTTCTTC. This translates into CASSTDREGYNEQFF. The full variable domain, in which reference TRBV5-8 and TRBJ2-1 provide the parts outside the CDR3, is EAGVTQSPTHLIKTRGQQATLRCSPISGHTSVYWYQQALGLGLQFLLWYDEGEERNRGNFPPRFSGRQFPNYSSELNVNALELEDSALYLCASSTDREGYNEQFFGPGTRLTVL.

This chain joins TRBV6-5 and TRBJ1-1, with D perhaps TRBD1 (6 bases). The CDR3 is 12 amino acids. Germline assignment: CDR1 MNHEY and CDR2 SVGAGI. V was shortened by 10 bases and J by 2 bases, with 11 bases between the two germline ends. The CDR3 sequence: CATKQGNTEAFF. In nucleotides, the CDR3 is TGTGCCACCAAACAGGGAAACACTGAAGCTTTCTTT.

V usage is TRBV28 and J usage is TRBJ2-7; TRBD1 aligns across 7 bases. With 5 bases clipped from V and 4 bases from J, the junction kept 2 bases outside the gene matches. Germline assignment: CDR1 MDHEN and CDR2 SYDVKM. The CDR3 loop spans 12 amino acids. CDR3 amino acids: CASSLDRYEQYF. Here the CDR3 DNA reads TGTGCCAGCAGTCTGGACAGGTACGAGCAGTACTTC.

CDR3 in amino acids: CASSSGQVTNTEAFF. The CDR3 nucleotides read TGTGCCAGCAGTTCCGGACAGGTTACGAACACTGAAGCTTTCTTT. This sequence joins TRBV6-5 and TRBJ1-1; 7 bases fit TRBD1. Germline CDR1 is MNHEY and CDR2 is SVGAGI. J was trimmed by 1 base and V by 4 bases; bases with no gene match: 6. The length of the CDR3 is 15 residues.

In its sample, this clone was seen once. This chain joins TRBV2 and TRBJ1-1; D is ambiguous. Germline CDR1 SNHLY, CDR2 FYNNEI. This CDR3 region has 12 residues. The V end was cut by 4 bases, the J end by 5 bases, with 8 bases between. CDR3 loop: CASSGERTEAFF. Here the CDR3 DNA reads TGTGCCAGCAGTGGGGAGCGAACTGAAGCTTTCTTT. The complete variable domain, with remaining parts taken from reference TRBV2 and TRBJ1-1, reads EPEVTQTPSHQVTQMGQEVILRCVPISNHLYFYWYRQILGQKVEFLVSFYNNEISEKSEIFDDQFSVERPDGSNFTLKIRSTKLEDSAMYFCASSGERTEAFFGQGTRLTVV.

The chain employs TRBV5-1 and TRBJ2-1; 10 bases align to TRBD2. The CDR3 is made up of 17 amino acids. Germline CDR1 and CDR2: SGHRS and YFSETQ. J lost 2 bases, V lost 4 bases, and 9 bases had no gene match. The CDR3 loop reads CASSVYLAGAPYNEQFF. CDR3 coding DNA: TGCGCCAGCAGCGTGTATCTAGCGGGAGCCCCCTACAATGAGCAGTTCTTC.

This chain links TRBV6-4 with TRBJ2-1, with a weak D call TRBD1 (5 bases). The CDR3 has 13 amino acids. V lost 4 bases and J lost 9, with 13 bases in between. Looked up from germline, CDR1 is MRHNA and CDR2 is SNTAGT. The CDR3 reads CASSVTGEGEQFF. The CDR3 nucleotides are TGTGCCAGCAGTGTAACAGGCGAAGGTGAGCAGTTCTTC.

The chain uses TRBV6-1 and TRBJ1-1; TRBD1 is a possible D gene (6 bases). The germline V gene has CDR1 MNHNS and CDR2 SASEGT. V gave up 0 bases and J gave up 0 bases, with 11 bases separating them. The CDR3 length is 16 residues. The CDR3 DNA sequence: TGTGCCAGCAGTGAAGCGTGGCAGGGGTTGAACACTGAAGCTTTCTTT. As protein: CASSEAWQGLNTEAFF.

This clone was detected many times. The V gene is TRBV5-5, the J gene TRBJ1-6; TRBD1 might be the D (5 bases). The germline V gene has CDR1 SGHKS and CDR2 YYEKEE (reference sequence). CDR3 size: 15 residues. Trimming removed 1 base at V and 4 bases at J, with 9 bases between. CDR3 in DNA: TGTGCCAGCAGCTTGTCTTCAGGGTATAATTCACCCCTCCACTTT. Translating it yields CASSLSSGYNSPLHF.

The rearrangement joins TRBV6-4 to TRBJ2-3, with D perhaps matching TRBD2 (7 bases). Trimming removed 5 bases at V and 4 bases at J, with 16 bases between. Germline CDR1 and CDR2: MRHNA and SNTAGT. This CDR3 is built from 15 residues. The CDR3 DNA follows: TGTGCCAGCAGTCAAGGGGGGGGAACTTCAGATACGCAGTATTTT. It encodes CASSQGGGTSDTQYF.